The clone carrying this TCR beta chain was found a few times. Its antigen remains unidentified. This entry comes from a study of cytomegalovirus exposure and HLA in healthy donors. The PCR was carried out with 60 Vbeta primers and 13 Jbeta primers. Using immunoSEQ multiplex PCR, the repertoire was profiled, and TCRdb retains in-frame clones only, with some absent. The data contain around 99,000 clones, roughly 80% of them singletons. This CDR3 region has 13 residues. Germline-derived CDR1 and CDR2 are MGHRA and YSYEKL. The V end lost 3 bases, the J end lost 3 bases, and 8 bases lay between the germline ends. Study findings and constraints: Later findings reportedly placed an Asian-associated ancestry cluster below the roughly 700-donor mean for N-insertions. In an earlier analysis, productive rearrangement rates for most beta V segments clustered near 87% or 30%.

The source of this sequence is a young man in good health and CMV-seronegative. The specimen was PBMCs. J is TRBJ1-1 and V is TRBV4-1, with D possibly TRBD1 on 5 matching bases. CDR3 protein: CASSQGGHTEAFF. In DNA form, the CDR3 reads TGCGCCAGCAGCCAGGGGGGTCACACTGAAGCTTTCTTT.